This T cell receptor (beta chain) was identified during a study of CD8 T cells in ankylosing spondylitis. Germline CDR1 is SEHNR and CDR2 is FQNEAQ (reference sequence). This CDR3 is built from 15 residues. V lost 5 bases and J 6 bases, leaving 17 bases between the germline ends. Each CDR3 protein gets one entry after TCRdb re-called the 5' RACE reads with MiXCR. The sample holds 150,000 or so distinct CDR3 sequences; around 20% are singletons and the top ten take about 8%. Sequenced input: blood, either unsorted or a sorted T cell fraction (not recorded which). This TCR derives from a male donor with ankylosing spondylitis or in good health (not recorded which). V gene TRBV7-9 combines with J gene TRBJ1-5; D not certain. CDR3 in DNA: TGTGCCAGCAGCCACGCCTCGAGGGAAGGTCAGCCCCAGCATTTT. Protein product: CASSHASREGQPQHF.